This T cell receptor beta chain comes out of a study of blood T cell repertoires in COVID-19. Under the authors' procedure: Quantification of nucleated cells was approximated via reference gene primer amplification. Assay: immunoSEQ multiplex PCR; the TCRdb copy retains only in-frame clones and omits some. V and J calls plus clone size are reproduced from that table; the DNA served to infer D and trimming. The sample consists of 35,000 to 45,000 clones, approximately 86% of them appearing once. V dropped 1 base and J dropped 4; count of bases not matched to a gene: 5. The CDR3 consists of 14 residues. CDR1 and CDR2 (germline): GTSNPN, SVGIG (reference sequence). This clone was detected only once.

The receptor comes from a man in his forties with active COVID-19. The sequenced material came from peripheral blood. V is TRBV30 and J is TRBJ2-3, with TRBD2 identical over 7 bases. The CDR3 DNA reads TGTGCCTGGAGTGAGGGAACTAGCGCAGATACGCAGTATTTT. Translated: CAWSEGTSADTQYF.